This T cell receptor (beta chain) originates from a study of shared clonotypes between healthy human individuals. Clones were sequenced by immunoSEQ multiplex PCR, and TCRdb holds only the in-frame ones, with some missing. The data show 660,000 or so clones, 96% seen once. This clone was found once. V was cut by 4 bases and J by 8 bases, with 19 bases left in between. From germline, CDR1 is SGHDT and CDR2 YYEEEE. This CDR3 is 14 amino acids long. Only CD45RO-negative cells positively selected for CCR7 counted as naive CD8 cells, so terminally differentiated effector memory CD45RA+ cells were excluded. All the donors were Caucasian adults who lived in Nashville, Tennessee.

V is TRBV5-6 and J is TRBJ2-7; D tentatively fits TRBD1 or TRBD2 (5 bases each). Source material: naive CD8+ T cells sorted from blood. The TCR comes from a woman in her 30s in good health. The CDR3 sequence is CASSPGTDRRQQYF. The CDR3 coding sequence is TGTGCCAGCAGCCCAGGGACGGATCGGCGACAGCAGTACTTC.